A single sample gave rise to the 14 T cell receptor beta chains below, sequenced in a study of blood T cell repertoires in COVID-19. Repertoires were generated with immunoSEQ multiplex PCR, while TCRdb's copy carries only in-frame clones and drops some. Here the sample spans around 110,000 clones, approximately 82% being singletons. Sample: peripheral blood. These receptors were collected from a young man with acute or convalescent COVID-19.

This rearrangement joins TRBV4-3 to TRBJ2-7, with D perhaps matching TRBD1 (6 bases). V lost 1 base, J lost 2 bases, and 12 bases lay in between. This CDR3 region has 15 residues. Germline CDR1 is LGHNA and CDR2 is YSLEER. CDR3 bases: TGCGCCAGCAGCCAAGCTCAGGGGTTAACCTACGAGCAGTACTTC. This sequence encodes CASSQAQGLTYEQYF.

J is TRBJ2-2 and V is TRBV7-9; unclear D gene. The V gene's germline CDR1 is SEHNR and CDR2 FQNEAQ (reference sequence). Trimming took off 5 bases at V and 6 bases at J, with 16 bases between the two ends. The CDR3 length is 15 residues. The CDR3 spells CASSPNQLPPGELFF. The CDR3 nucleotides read TGTGCCAGCAGCCCCAACCAACTCCCTCCCGGGGAGCTGTTTTTT.

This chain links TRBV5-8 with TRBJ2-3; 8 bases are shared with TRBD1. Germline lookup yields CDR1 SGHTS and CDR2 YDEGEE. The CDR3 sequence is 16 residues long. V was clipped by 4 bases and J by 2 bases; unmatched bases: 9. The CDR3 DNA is TGTGCCAGCAGCCAGGGGGCAGGGTTAGCCACAGATACGCAGTATTTT. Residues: CASSQGAGLATDTQYF.

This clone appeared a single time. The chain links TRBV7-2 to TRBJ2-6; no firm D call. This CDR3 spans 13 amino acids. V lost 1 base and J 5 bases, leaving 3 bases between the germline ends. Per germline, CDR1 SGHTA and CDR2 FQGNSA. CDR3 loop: CASSLDRANVLTF. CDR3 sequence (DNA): TGTGCCAGCAGCTTAGACAGGGCCAACGTCCTGACTTTC.

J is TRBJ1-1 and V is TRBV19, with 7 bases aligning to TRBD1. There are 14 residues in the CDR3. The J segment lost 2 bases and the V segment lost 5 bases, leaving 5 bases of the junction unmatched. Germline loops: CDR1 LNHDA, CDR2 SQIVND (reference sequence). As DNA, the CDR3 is TGTGCCAGTAGTTTCGGGACAGCCAACACTGAAGCTTTCTTT. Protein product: CASSFGTANTEAFF.

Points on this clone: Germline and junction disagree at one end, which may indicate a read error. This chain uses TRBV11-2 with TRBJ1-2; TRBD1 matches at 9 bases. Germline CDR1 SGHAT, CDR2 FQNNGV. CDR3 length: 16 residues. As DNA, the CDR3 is TGTGCCAGCAGCCTAGAGAGGGACAGGGCTAACTATGGCTACACCTTC. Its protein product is CASSLERDRANYGYTF.

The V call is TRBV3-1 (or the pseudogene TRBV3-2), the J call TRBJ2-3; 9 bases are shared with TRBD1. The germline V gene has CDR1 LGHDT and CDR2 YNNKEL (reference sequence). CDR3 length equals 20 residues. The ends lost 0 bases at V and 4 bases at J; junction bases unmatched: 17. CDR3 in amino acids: CASSQDPSSTGQGSADTQYF. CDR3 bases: TGTGCCAGCAGCCAAGACCCATCCAGCACGGGACAGGGATCGGCAGATACGCAGTATTTT.

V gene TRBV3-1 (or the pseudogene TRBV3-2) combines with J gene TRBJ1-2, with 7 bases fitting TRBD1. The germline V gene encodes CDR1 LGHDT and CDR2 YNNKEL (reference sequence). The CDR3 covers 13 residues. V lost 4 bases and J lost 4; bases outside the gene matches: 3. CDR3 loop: CASSLDRVYGYTF. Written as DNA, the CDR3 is TGTGCCAGCAGCCTAGACAGGGTCTATGGCTACACCTTC.

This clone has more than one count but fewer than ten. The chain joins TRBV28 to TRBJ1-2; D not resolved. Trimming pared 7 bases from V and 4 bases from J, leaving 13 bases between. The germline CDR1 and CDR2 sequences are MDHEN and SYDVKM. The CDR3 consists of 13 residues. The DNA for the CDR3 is TGTGCCAGCACCGTGACAAGTTCCTATGGCTACACCTTC. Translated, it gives CASTVTSSYGYTF.

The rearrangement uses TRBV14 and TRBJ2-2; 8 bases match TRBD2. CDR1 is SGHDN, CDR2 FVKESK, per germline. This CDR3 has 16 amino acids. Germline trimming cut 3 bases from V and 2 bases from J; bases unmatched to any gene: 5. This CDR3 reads CASSHLAGTNTGELFF. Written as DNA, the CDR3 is TGTGCCAGCAGCCATTTAGCGGGAACAAACACCGGGGAGCTGTTTTTT.

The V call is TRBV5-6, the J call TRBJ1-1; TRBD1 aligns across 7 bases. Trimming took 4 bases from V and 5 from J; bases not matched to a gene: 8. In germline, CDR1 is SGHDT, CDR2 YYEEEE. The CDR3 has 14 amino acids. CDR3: CASSRGGVGTEAFF. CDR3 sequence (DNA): TGTGCCAGCAGCCGAGGGGGCGTAGGTACTGAAGCTTTCTTT.

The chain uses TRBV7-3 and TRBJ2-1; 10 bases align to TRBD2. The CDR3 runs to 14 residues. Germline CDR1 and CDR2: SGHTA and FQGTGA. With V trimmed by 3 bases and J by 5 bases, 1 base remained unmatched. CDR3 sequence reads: CASSFSGGHNEQFF. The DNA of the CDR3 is TGTGCCAGCAGCTTTAGCGGGGGGCACAATGAGCAGTTCTTC. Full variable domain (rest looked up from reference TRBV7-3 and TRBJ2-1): GAGVSQTPSNKVTEKGKYVELRCDPISGHTALYWYRQSLGQGPEFLIYFQGTGAADDSGLPNDRFFAVRPEGSVSTLKIQRTERGDSAVYLCASSFSGGHNEQFFGPGTRLTVL.

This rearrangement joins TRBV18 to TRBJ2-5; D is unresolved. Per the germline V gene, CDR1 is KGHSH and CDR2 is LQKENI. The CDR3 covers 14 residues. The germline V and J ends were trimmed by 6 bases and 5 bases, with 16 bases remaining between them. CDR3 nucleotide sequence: TGTGCCAGCTCCGTAAGTGGTCCCCAGGAGACCCAGTACTTC. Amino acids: CASSVSGPQETQYF.

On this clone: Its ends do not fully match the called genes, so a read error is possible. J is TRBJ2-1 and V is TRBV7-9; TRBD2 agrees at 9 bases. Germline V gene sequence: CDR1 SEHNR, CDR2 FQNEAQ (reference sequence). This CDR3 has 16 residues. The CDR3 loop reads CASSLAGHGRYNEQFF. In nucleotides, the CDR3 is TGTGCCAGCAGCCTAGCGGGGCACGGGAGGTACAATGAGCAGTTCTTC.